These T cell receptor beta chains were read from a single sample in a study of T cell responses to AZD1222 COVID-19 vaccine. Method: immunoSEQ multiplex PCR; TCRdb's copy keeps in-frame clones and lacks some. The data contain 100,000 to 150,000 clones, less than 95% of them singletons. The starting material was peripheral blood, obtained on day 0 of AZD1222 vaccination. The origin of the receptors is an adult in good health. Both conserved end residues are part of each CDR3. Fields, in order: D gene, J gene, V gene, CDR3 DNA, CDR3 protein. The D gene is left open where the match is weak.

d_call: TRBD1; j_call: TRBJ2-1; v_call: TRBV18; cdr3_nt: TGTGCCAGCTCACGCGACAGGACAGGGAAAACGAATGAGCAGTTCTTC; cdr3_aa: CASSRDRTGKTNEQFF
d_call: TRBD2; j_call: TRBJ2-7; v_call: TRBV28; cdr3_nt: TGTGCCAGCAGTTCTAGCGGGAGAATGTCCTACGAGCAGTACTTC; cdr3_aa: CASSSSGRMSYEQYF
d_call: .; j_call: TRBJ1-2; v_call: TRBV6-5; cdr3_nt: TGTGCCAGCAGTTACCACGACGGGCCCAATTATGGCTACACCTTC; cdr3_aa: CASSYHDGPNYGYTF
d_call: .; j_call: TRBJ2-7; v_call: TRBV7-9; cdr3_nt: TGTGCCAGCAGTCCCCTCTACGAGCAGTACTTC; cdr3_aa: CASSPLYEQYF
d_call: .; j_call: TRBJ1-2; v_call: TRBV6-5; cdr3_nt: TGTGCCAGCAGTTACTCCCTGGGGTATGGCTACACCTTC; cdr3_aa: CASSYSLGYGYTF
d_call: .; j_call: TRBJ1-1; v_call: TRBV5-1; cdr3_nt: TGCGCCAGCAGGACCCCGGGGTCCACTGAAGCTTTCTTT; cdr3_aa: CASRTPGSTEAFF
d_call: TRBD2; j_call: TRBJ2-7; v_call: TRBV30; cdr3_nt: TGTGCCTGGAGTGTACTAGCGGGGAACGAGCAGTACTTC; cdr3_aa: CAWSVLAGNEQYF
d_call: .; j_call: TRBJ1-2; v_call: TRBV11-3; cdr3_nt: TGTGCCAGCAGCTTACGCGCCGGAGACAGGCTCAACTATGGCTACACCTTC; cdr3_aa: CASSLRAGDRLNYGYTF
d_call: TRBD1; j_call: TRBJ1-2; v_call: TRBV7-9; cdr3_nt: TGTGCCAGCAGCCCAGGACAGGGACTTCACTATGGCTACACCTTC; cdr3_aa: CASSPGQGLHYGYTF
d_call: .; j_call: TRBJ1-4; v_call: TRBV18; cdr3_nt: TGTGCCAGCTCACCCGGACTGGCAGAGGGGACTAATGAAAAACTGTTTTTT; cdr3_aa: CASSPGLAEGTNEKLFF